This TCR beta chain stems from a study of STAT5B mutations in CD4+ large granular lymphocyte leukemia. Points on this clone: Its antigen is unknown.

The repertoire was sequenced with immunoSEQ multiplex PCR; TCRdb's copy has only in-frame clones and lacks some. This repertoire shows 30,000 to 40,000 clones, roughly 82% found once; its top ten account for approximately 2.4%. The study's findings and limits: Main leukemic clonotypes were patient-specific, but roughly 25% appeared at low frequency elsewhere.

The sequenced sample consisted of CD4+ T cells from blood buffy coats. The origin of this receptor is a human donor in good health.

The CDR3 DNA reads as TGTGCCAGCAGGGCCCGGGGAGATCCTAATGAAAAACTGTTTTTT. Translated: CASRARGDPNEKLFF. This chain joins TRBV5-8 and TRBJ1-4; no firm D call. This CDR3 spans 15 amino acids. From germline, CDR1 is SGHTS and CDR2 YDEGEE. Trimming shortened V by 5 bases and J by 3 bases, and 14 bases separated the two germline ends.